A selection of T cell receptor beta chains follows, all from one sample in a study of shared clonotypes between healthy human individuals. Sequencing was performed with immunoSEQ multiplex PCR; in TCRdb, only in-frame clones are kept and a portion is missing. The sample carries under 2,000,000 clones, 85% to 95% recorded once. The sequenced material came from naive CD8+ T cells sorted from blood. All receptors come from a man aged 18 to 35 in good health. Both conserved end residues are part of each CDR3. D genes are given only for firm matches. The listing skips clone size in some rows; elsewhere it reads once, few, many or a size class.

>NA|NA|TRBJ1-3|TRBV4-2
TGTGCCAGCAGCCCTAGCGAGGGCCACACCATATATTTT
CASSPSEGHTIYF
>NA|NA|TRBJ1-3|TRBV4-1
TGCGCCAGCAGCCCTTATCTTCCTCGCTCTGGAAACACCATATATTTT
CASSPYLPRSGNTIYF
>NA|NA|TRBJ2-3|TRBV10-3
TGTGCCATCAGTGAGTCGGAAGGGTTAGATACGCAGTATTTT
CAISESEGLDTQYF
>TRBD1|NA|TRBJ1-5|TRBV5-6
TGTGCCAGCAGCTGGGGAACAGGGGTTAATCAGCCCCAGCATTTT
CASSWGTGVNQPQHF
>NA|NA|TRBJ2-2|TRBV7-9
TGTGCCAGCAGCCCTTCGGGACTTGGGAACACCGGGGAGCTGTTTTTT
CASSPSGLGNTGELFF
>NA|few|TRBJ1-2|TRBV6-5
TGTGCCAGCAGAGTTGGGGATGGCTACACCTTC
CASRVGDGYTF
>NA|NA|TRBJ1-2|TRBV7-9
TGTGCCAGCAGCAACCGGGACGGTGCTAACTATGGCTACACCTTC
CASSNRDGANYGYTF
>TRBD2|once|TRBJ2-1|TRBV15
TGTGCCACCACCTCCAGCGGGAGGGCCGTCCATGAGCAGTTCTTC
CATTSSGRAVHEQFF
>NA|NA|TRBJ2-7|TRBV9
TGTGCCAGCAGCCCTTGGGGGAGTAACAACGAGCAGTACTTC
CASSPWGSNNEQYF
>NA|NA|TRBJ2-7|TRBV5-4
TGTGCCAGCAGCTTGGCCGAGTTTTCCTTAGGCGAGCAGTACTTC
CASSLAEFSLGEQYF
>NA|NA|TRBJ2-1|TRBV27
TGTGCCAGCAGTTTCCGGGGACCAGGCTACAATGAGCAGTTCTTC
CASSFRGPGYNEQFF
>NA|NA|TRBJ1-1|TRBV14
TGTGCCAGCAGCCAAGTTCAGGGAATGAACACTGAAGCTTTCTTT
CASSQVQGMNTEAFF
>NA|NA|TRBJ2-7|TRBV27
TGTGCCAGCAGTTTGTGGCACCGCCCCTACGAGCAGTACTTC
CASSLWHRPYEQYF
>NA|NA|TRBJ2-7|TRBV15
TGTGCCACCAGCCCCGGTCGTTTTCTCGGCGAGCAGTACTTC
CATSPGRFLGEQYF
>NA|NA|TRBJ2-1|TRBV30
TGTGCCTGGAAACTAGACGGGAATGAGCAGTTCTTC
CAWKLDGNEQFF
>NA|NA|TRBJ1-6|TRBV7-6
TGTGCCAGCAGCTTCGGGGTGCCTAGTAATAATTCACCCCTCCACTTT
CASSFGVPSNNSPLHF
>NA|NA|TRBJ2-7|TRBV13
TGTGCCAGCAGCTTTACCACGGACAATTTTGGCGAGCAGTACTTC
CASSFTTDNFGEQYF
>NA|NA|TRBJ1-2|TRBV6-1
TGTGCCAGCAGTGAATGGTCGGGAAGTGGTGGCTACACCTTC
CASSEWSGSGGYTF
>NA|NA|TRBJ2-3|TRBV7-2
TGTGCCAGCAGCTCGTCAATGGGTCCAGATACGCAGTATTTT
CASSSSMGPDTQYF
>NA|once|TRBJ2-7|TRBV7-9
TGTGCCAGCAGCATAGTAGAAATCGAGCAGTACTTC
CASSIVEIEQYF
>NA|NA|TRBJ1-1|TRBV5-1
TGCGCCAGCAGCTTGGTTGGGACACCGTTCGTCCTGAACACTGAAGCTTTCTTT
CASSLVGTPFVLNTEAFF
>NA|NA|TRBJ2-7|TRBV23-1
TGCGCCAGCAGTCAATCCCATCCTACTAGCGAGCAGTACTTC
CASSQSHPTSEQYF
>NA|NA|TRBJ2-7|TRBV9
TGTGCCAGCAGCGCCGACGGACTGCTGTACGAGCAGTACTTC
CASSADGLLYEQYF
>NA|NA|TRBJ2-3|TRBV19
TGTGCCAGTAGTATTCTGGGTACAGATACGCAGTATTTT
CASSILGTDTQYF
>NA|NA|TRBJ2-7|TRBV4-1
TGCGCCAGCAGCCAAGCGGGGGTTGGGTCCTACGAGCAGTACTTC
CASSQAGVGSYEQYF
>NA|NA|TRBJ1-1|TRBV7-2
TGTGCCAGCAGCCACGGCCCGTACCGGAACACTGAAGCTTTCTTT
CASSHGPYRNTEAFF
>TRBD1|NA|TRBJ2-5|TRBV2
TGTGCCAGCAGTGAAGCCCTAACAGGGGGCTTAGAGACCCAGTACTTC
CASSEALTGGLETQYF
>TRBD1|NA|TRBJ1-4|TRBV19
TGTGCCAGTAGACTATCTACAGGGGTTAGTGAAAAACTGTTTTTT
CASRLSTGVSEKLFF
>TRBD1|NA|TRBJ2-5|TRBV4-3
TGCGCCAGCAGCCAAGGTCGATGGGACAGGGTTGAAGAGACCCAGTACTTC
CASSQGRWDRVEETQYF
>TRBD1|NA|TRBJ2-5|TRBV5-1
TGCGCCAGCAGCTTGAACCGGGACAGATTGTACCAAGAGACCCAGTACTTC
CASSLNRDRLYQETQYF
>NA|NA|TRBJ2-3|TRBV10-3
TGTGCCATCAGTTCCGCCCCAACCTCAGGACCCACAGATACGCAGTATTTT
CAISSAPTSGPTDTQYF
>NA|NA|TRBJ2-7|TRBV2
TGTGCCATCCTAATGGGGGATGTAAGGGAGCAGTACTTC
CAILMGDVREQYF
>NA|NA|TRBJ1-1|TRBV11-2
TGTGCCAGCAGGACGGGGTACCCTGAAGCTTTCTTT
CASRTGYPEAFF
>NA|NA|TRBJ1-2|TRBV7-2
TGTGCCAGCAGCCCCCCTCCCCCTGGGGAGGATGGCTACACCTTC
CASSPPPPGEDGYTF
>NA|once|TRBJ2-7|TRBV27
TGTGCCAGCAGTATAACCCGCGCGTTCCACGAGCAGTACTTC
CASSITRAFHEQYF
>NA|NA|TRBJ2-3|TRBV10-1
TGCGCCAGCAGCGAGCCTAACACAGATACGCAGTATTTT
CASSEPNTDTQYF
>NA|NA|TRBJ2-7|TRBV4-3
TGCGCCAGCAGCCACCGTTACGAAGGGGTCCTTCCCTACGAGCAGTACTTC
CASSHRYEGVLPYEQYF
>TRBD1|NA|TRBJ2-1|TRBV5-1
TGCGCCAGCAGCGATCTCGGGACAGGGCGGGGGAATGAGCAGTTCTTC
CASSDLGTGRGNEQFF
>NA|NA|TRBJ1-5|TRBV25-1
TGTGCCAGCAGTCCCCCCGGGCATAGCAATCAGCCCCAGCATTTT
CASSPPGHSNQPQHF
>NA|NA|TRBJ1-4|TRBV5-3
TGTGCCAGAAGCCTATGGTCGCGGCAGTGGGGGGAAAAACTGTTTTTT
CARSLWSRQWGEKLFF
>TRBD1|once|TRBJ1-3|TRBV6-4
TGTGCCAGCAGATATCGGGACAGGGGTGAGACGGTCCACACCATATATTTT
CASRYRDRGETVHTIYF
>NA|NA|TRBJ2-7|TRBV4-1
TGCGCCAGCAGCCAAACCCTAGACAGTCTCCTCGAGCAGTACTTC
CASSQTLDSLLEQYF
>TRBD1|NA|TRBJ1-2|TRBV10-3
TGTGCCACCCATCAGGGACAGGACCACTATGGCTACACCTTC
CATHQGQDHYGYTF
>NA|NA|TRBJ2-1|TRBV5-6
TGTGCCAGCAGCTCGTTCGAGGCGGGTGAGCAGTTCTTC
CASSSFEAGEQFF
>NA|NA|TRBJ1-2|TRBV28
TGTGCCAGCAGTCCTCCTAGGACAGAAATTCCCTATGGCTACACCTTC
CASSPPRTEIPYGYTF
>TRBD2|NA|TRBJ2-7|TRBV4-3
TGCGCCAGCAGCCTGGCCGTTAGCGGGTTTTCCTACGAGCAGTACTTC
CASSLAVSGFSYEQYF
>NA|NA|TRBJ1-1|TRBV7-2
TGTGCCAGCAGCTTAGGGGCAGCCGAAGCTTTCTTT
CASSLGAAEAFF
>NA|NA|TRBJ1-5|TRBV12-1
TGTGCCAGCAGCGTCCGGGACGTAAGTTATAGCAATCAGCCCCAGCATTTT
CASSVRDVSYSNQPQHF
>NA|NA|TRBJ2-7|TRBV6-5
TGTGCCAGCAGTTACGGAACCGGGACCGACTTCTACGAGCAGTACTTC
CASSYGTGTDFYEQYF
>NA|NA|TRBJ1-3|TRBV13
TGTGCCAGCAGAGGAGCCCTCTCTGGAAACACCATATATTTT
CASRGALSGNTIYF
>NA|NA|TRBJ2-7|TRBV11-3
TGTGCCAGCAGCTCTGGCGAGCAGTACTTC
CASSSGEQYF
>TRBD1|NA|TRBJ1-2|TRBV7-6
TGTGCCAGCAGCCCCCTAAACACAGGGGGCGCCTCTGGCTACACCTTC
CASSPLNTGGASGYTF
>NA|NA|TRBJ2-7|TRBV19
TGTGCCAGTAGTCCCTCGGTGGTCCTCGGGCTTCCCTACGAGCAGTACTTC
CASSPSVVLGLPYEQYF
>NA|NA|TRBJ1-2|TRBV9
TGTGCCAGCAGCACCGGGCCGGGAGGCTACACCTTC
CASSTGPGGYTF
>NA|NA|TRBJ2-4|TRBV27
TGTGCCAGCAGTACCCTAGCGTTTGCCAAAAACATTCAGTACTTC
CASSTLAFAKNIQYF